What follows is one T cell receptor (beta chain) and its context. Its antigen is still unknown. The junction shows a germline mismatch at one end, possibly a read error. The data are from a study of tumor and adjacent non-tumor tissue in lung cancer. Study-wide background: Patients were aged roughly 31 to 76, roughly nine men and a handful of women, stage I to III. General study findings and limits: Compared with tumor, normal lung showed significantly lower TCR diversity. Top 100 clones took a larger repertoire share in normal lung. Patients with more diverse tumor TCRs had worse survival.

The germline V gene has CDR1 SQVTM and CDR2 ANQGSEA. The CDR3 loop spans 14 amino acids. Three rounds of nested PCR, following a modified ARM-PCR protocol, produced the TCRbeta library. TCRdb reprocessed the multiplex PCR reads via MiXCR and lists one record per CDR3 protein. The sample consists of 65,000 to 95,000 distinct CDR3 sequences, 65% to 75% of them appearing once. No cell sorting was done before RNA was extracted from the tissue. This clonotype originated in a woman aged 70-85 years with non-small cell lung cancer. This sequence joins TRBV29-1 and TRBJ2-1; D uncertain. The sample consisted of lung tumor tissue. The CDR3 spells CSVVDNMSYHEQFF. Written as DNA, the CDR3 is TGCAGCGTTGTCGATAACATGTCCTACCATGAGCAGTTCTTC.